The 9 T cell receptor beta chains in this list originate from one sample, sequenced in a study of post-analysis software for immune sequencing data. Study-wide results and limits: Comparison of patients with controls showed roughly five TRBV segments more frequent in patients, TRBV5-6, TRBV5-1 and TRBV20-1 among them.

TCR beta cDNA libraries had unique molecular identifiers. TCRdb itself ran the PCR reads through MiXCR, one entry per CDR3 protein. The table lists over 700,000 distinct CDR3 sequences, approximately 30% of them singletons, with 0.56% in the top ten. Their recognized antigens are unknown. Sequencing was performed on blood. The receptors here all came from a girl between 10 and 17 years old with multiple sclerosis.

This sequence joins TRBV6-2 or TRBV6-3 and TRBJ2-1; TRBD1 is a possible D gene (5 bases). The CDR3 totals 17 residues. CDR1 MNHEY and CDR2 SVGEGT come from the germline V gene. V lost 0 bases and J lost 6, with 18 bases in between. The chain's CDR3 is CASSYSVELWTFNEQFF. The DNA for the CDR3 is TGTGCCAGCAGTTACTCTGTTGAATTGTGGACATTCAATGAGCAGTTCTTC.

This clonotype was seen repeatedly, ten times or more. The CDR3 region has the DNA TGTGCCAGCAGCCCCCGGACTAGCGGGCCCCACAGGAATGAGCAGTTCTTC. This gives the protein CASSPRTSGPHRNEQFF. The chain carries TRBV7-2 and TRBJ2-1; TRBD2 agrees at 11 bases. The V gene end was trimmed by 5 bases and the J gene end by 7 bases; junction bases not matched to a gene: 13. Per germline, CDR1 SGHTA and CDR2 FQGNSA. CDR3 length: 17 residues.

The chain employs TRBV5-1 and TRBJ2-7; no definite D call. The CDR3 is made up of 16 amino acids. V lost 1 base, J lost 0 bases, and 14 bases lay in between. Germline lookup yields CDR1 SGHRS and CDR2 YFSETQ. The CDR3 loop is CASSLNPAAHSYEQYF. CDR3 nucleotides: TGCGCCAGCAGCTTGAATCCGGCAGCCCACTCCTACGAGCAGTACTTC.

This clonotype was seen a single time. The chain is built from TRBV12-3 or TRBV12-4 and TRBJ2-7; TRBD1 or TRBD2 may be the D gene (5 bases each). V shed 6 bases and J shed 6 bases, with 15 bases lying between them. The CDR3 covers 13 residues. CDR3 DNA sequence: TGTGCCAGCAGGCCGGGACGGGGAGCCGAGCAGTACTTC. Protein sequence: CASRPGRGAEQYF.

The chain links TRBV7-2 to TRBJ2-5, with TRBD2 identical over 7 bases. The CDR3 is 16 residues long. With V trimmed by 4 bases and J by 7 bases, 15 bases remained unmatched. In germline, CDR1 is SGHTA, CDR2 FQGNSA. The CDR3 loop reads CASSSPGLVGKRTQYF. The CDR3 DNA reads as TGTGCCAGCAGCTCCCCCGGACTAGTGGGCAAGAGGACCCAGTACTTC.

As for this clonotype: A much more abundant neighbour one base away suggests this may be a read error. The chain recombines TRBV7-2 with TRBJ2-3, with 12 positions matching TRBD2. CDR1 is SGHTA, CDR2 FQGNSA, per germline. V lost 4 bases to trimming and J lost 4 bases; unmatched junction nucleotides: 3. The length of the CDR3 is 15 residues. Here the CDR3 reads CTSSSGLAGPDTQYF. CDR3 DNA: TGTACCAGCAGCTCGGGACTAGCGGGCCCAGATACGCAGTATTTT. Supplemented by reference TRBV7-2 and TRBJ2-3, the full variable domain reads GAGVSQSPSNKVTEKGKDVELRCDPISGHTALYWYRQSLGQGLEFLIYFQGNSAPDKSGLPSDRFSAERTGGSVSTLTIQRTQQEDSAVYLCTSSSGLAGPDTQYFGPGTRLTVL.

The chain uses TRBV4-3 and TRBJ2-7; D not resolved. V lost 2 bases, J lost 3 bases, and 2 bases lay in between. The germline V gene has CDR1 LGHNA and CDR2 YSLEER. This CDR3 contains 11 residues. The CDR3 nucleotides are TGCGCCAGCAGCCAATTCTACGAGCAGTACTTC. Translated, it gives CASSQFYEQYF.

This clonotype was detected a few times. A read error may produce the germline difference seen at one junction end. The chain joins TRBV6-2 or TRBV6-3 to TRBJ1-1; tentative D call: TRBD1 (5 bases). Germline CDR1 is MNHEY and CDR2 is SVGEGT. CDR3 size: 14 residues. The CDR3 DNA follows: TGTGCCAGCAGATTGGAGGGGAGGAACACTGAGGCTTTCTTT. Encoded protein: CASRLEGRNTEAFF.

V gene TRBV5-1 combines with J gene TRBJ2-1; 11 bases align to TRBD2. Germline values: CDR1 SGHRS, CDR2 YFSETQ. V dropped 4 bases and J dropped 7; count of bases not matched to a gene: 10. The CDR3 contains 16 residues. The CDR3 loop reads CASSTGTSGRLNEQFF. CDR3 nucleotide sequence: TGCGCCAGCAGCACGGGGACTAGCGGACGACTTAATGAGCAGTTCTTC.